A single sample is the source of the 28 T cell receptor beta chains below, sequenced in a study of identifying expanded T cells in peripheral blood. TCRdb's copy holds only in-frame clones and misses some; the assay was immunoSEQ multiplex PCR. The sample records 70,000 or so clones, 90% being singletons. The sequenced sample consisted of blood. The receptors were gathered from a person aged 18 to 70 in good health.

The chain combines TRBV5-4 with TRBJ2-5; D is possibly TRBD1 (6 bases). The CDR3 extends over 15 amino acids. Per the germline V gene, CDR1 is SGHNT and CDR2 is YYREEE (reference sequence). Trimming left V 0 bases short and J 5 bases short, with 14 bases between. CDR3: CASSLAPGVAETQYF. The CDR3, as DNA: TGTGCCAGCAGCTTGGCACCAGGGGTAGCGGAGACCCAGTACTTC.

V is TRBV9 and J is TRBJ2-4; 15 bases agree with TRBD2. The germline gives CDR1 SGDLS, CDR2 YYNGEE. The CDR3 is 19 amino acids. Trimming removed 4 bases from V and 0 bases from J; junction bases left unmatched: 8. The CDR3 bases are TGTGCCAGCAGCCCTCTCGGGACTAGCGGGGGGCTAGCCAAAAACATTCAGTACTTC. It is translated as CASSPLGTSGGLAKNIQYF.

The chain's CDR3 is CASSPWKGKDNYGYTF. As DNA, the CDR3 is TGCGCCAGCAGCCCTTGGAAGGGGAAGGATAACTATGGCTACACCTTC. The V and J genes are TRBV10-1 and TRBJ1-2, with D maybe TRBD1 (5 bases). Germline CDR1 WNHNN, CDR2 SYGVQD (reference sequence). This CDR3 has 16 residues. V was cut by 6 bases and J by 1 base, with 18 bases left in between.

CDR3: CASSRSIAGAETQYF. As DNA, the CDR3 is TGTGCCAGCAGCCGCTCAATAGCGGGAGCGGAGACCCAGTACTTC. The V call is TRBV6-6, the J call TRBJ2-5; 9 nucleotides line up with TRBD2. This CDR3 is built from 15 residues. Unmatched junction bases numbered 10, after V lost 6 bases and J lost 5 bases. CDR1 is MNHNY and CDR2 is SVGAGI in the germline V gene (reference sequence).

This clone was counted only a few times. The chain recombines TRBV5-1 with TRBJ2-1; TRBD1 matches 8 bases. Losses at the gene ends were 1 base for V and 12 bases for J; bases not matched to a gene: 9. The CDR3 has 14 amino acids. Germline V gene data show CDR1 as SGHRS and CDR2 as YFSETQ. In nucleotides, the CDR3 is TGCGCCAGCAGCTTGCAGGGGGCGACAGGCGGGCAGTTCTTC. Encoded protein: CASSLQGATGGQFF.

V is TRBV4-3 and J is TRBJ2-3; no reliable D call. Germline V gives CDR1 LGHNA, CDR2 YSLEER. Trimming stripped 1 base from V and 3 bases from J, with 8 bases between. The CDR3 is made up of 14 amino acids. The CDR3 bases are TGCGCCAGCAGCCAAGCCCTAGGTACAGATACGCAGTATTTT. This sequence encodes CASSQALGTDTQYF.

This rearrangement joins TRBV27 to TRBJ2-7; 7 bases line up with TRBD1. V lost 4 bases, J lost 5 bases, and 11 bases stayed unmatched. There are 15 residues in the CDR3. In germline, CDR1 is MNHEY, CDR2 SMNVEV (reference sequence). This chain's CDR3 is CASSYRDRPQDEQYF. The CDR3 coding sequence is TGTGCCAGCAGTTACAGGGACAGACCGCAAGACGAGCAGTACTTC.

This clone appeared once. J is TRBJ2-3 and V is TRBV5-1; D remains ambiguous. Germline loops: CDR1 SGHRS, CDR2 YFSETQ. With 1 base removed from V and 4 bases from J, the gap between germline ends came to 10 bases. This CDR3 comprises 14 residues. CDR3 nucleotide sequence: TGCGCCAGCAGCTTGCCGTCCCGTCCAGATACGCAGTATTTT. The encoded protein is CASSLPSRPDTQYF.

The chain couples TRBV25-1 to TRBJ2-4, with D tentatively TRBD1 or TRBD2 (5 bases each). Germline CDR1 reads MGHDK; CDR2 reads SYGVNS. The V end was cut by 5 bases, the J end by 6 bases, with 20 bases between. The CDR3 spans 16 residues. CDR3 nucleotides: TGTGCCAGCAGTCCGATACAGGCCTCACGGGGAAACATTCAGTACTTC. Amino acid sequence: CASSPIQASRGNIQYF.

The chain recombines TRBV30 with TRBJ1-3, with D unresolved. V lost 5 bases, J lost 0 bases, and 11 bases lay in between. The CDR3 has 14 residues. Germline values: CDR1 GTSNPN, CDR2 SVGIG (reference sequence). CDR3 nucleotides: TGTGCCTGGGGGAGAGGGAGCTCTGGAAACACCATATATTTT. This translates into CAWGRGSSGNTIYF.

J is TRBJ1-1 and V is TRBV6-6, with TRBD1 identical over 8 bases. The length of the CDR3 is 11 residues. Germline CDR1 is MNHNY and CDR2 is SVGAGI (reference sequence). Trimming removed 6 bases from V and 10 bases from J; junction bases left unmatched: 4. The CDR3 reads CASRQGVGAFF. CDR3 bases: TGTGCCAGCAGACAGGGGGTGGGAGCTTTCTTT.

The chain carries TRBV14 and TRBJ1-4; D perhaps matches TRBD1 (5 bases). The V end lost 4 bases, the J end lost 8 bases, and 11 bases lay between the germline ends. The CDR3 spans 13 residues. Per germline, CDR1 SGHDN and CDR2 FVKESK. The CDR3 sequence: CASSPYGGEKLFF. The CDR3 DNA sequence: TGTGCCAGCAGCCCGTACGGGGGAGAAAAACTGTTTTTT.

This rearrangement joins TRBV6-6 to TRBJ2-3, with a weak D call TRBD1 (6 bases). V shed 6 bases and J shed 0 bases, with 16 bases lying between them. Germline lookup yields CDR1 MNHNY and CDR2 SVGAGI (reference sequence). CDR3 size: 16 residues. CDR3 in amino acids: CASRRPGTPSTDTQYF. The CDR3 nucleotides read TGTGCCAGCAGGCGGCCCGGGACACCTAGCACAGATACGCAGTATTTT.

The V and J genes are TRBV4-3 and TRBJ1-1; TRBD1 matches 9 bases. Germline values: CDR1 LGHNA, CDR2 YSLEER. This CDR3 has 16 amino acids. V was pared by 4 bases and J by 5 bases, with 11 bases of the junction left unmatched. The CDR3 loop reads CASSRTVTGGVTEAFF. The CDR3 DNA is TGCGCCAGCAGCCGGACCGTGACAGGGGGAGTAACTGAAGCTTTCTTT.

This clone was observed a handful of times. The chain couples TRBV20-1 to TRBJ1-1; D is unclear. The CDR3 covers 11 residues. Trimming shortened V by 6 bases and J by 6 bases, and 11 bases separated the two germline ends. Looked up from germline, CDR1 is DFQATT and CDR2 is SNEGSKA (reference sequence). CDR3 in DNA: TGCAGTGCCGAGACTGGGGCTGAAGCTTTCTTT. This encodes CSAETGAEAFF.

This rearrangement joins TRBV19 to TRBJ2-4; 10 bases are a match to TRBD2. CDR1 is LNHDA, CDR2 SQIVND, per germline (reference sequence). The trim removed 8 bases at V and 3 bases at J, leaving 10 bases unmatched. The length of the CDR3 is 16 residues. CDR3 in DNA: TGTGCCAGTTCGTTAAGCGGGAGGGCGGGCAAAAACATTCAGTACTTC. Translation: CASSLSGRAGKNIQYF. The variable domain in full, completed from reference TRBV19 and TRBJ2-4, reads DGGITQSPKYLFRKEGQNVTLSCEQNLNHDAMYWYRQDPGQGLRLIYYSQIVNDFQKGDIAEGYSVSREKKESFPLTVTSAQKNPTAFYLCASSLSGRAGKNIQYFGAGTRLSVL.

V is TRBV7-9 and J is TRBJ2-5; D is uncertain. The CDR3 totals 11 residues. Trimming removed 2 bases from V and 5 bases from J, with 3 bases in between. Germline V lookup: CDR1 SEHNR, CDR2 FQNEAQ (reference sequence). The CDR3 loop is CASSLIETQYF. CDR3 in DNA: TGTGCCAGCAGCTTAATTGAGACCCAGTACTTC.

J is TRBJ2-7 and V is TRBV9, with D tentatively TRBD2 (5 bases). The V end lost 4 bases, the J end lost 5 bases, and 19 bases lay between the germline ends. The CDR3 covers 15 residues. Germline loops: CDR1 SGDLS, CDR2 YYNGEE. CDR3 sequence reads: CASSHTSVASDEQYF. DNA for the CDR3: TGTGCCAGCAGCCACACCTCGGTAGCGTCGGACGAGCAGTACTTC.

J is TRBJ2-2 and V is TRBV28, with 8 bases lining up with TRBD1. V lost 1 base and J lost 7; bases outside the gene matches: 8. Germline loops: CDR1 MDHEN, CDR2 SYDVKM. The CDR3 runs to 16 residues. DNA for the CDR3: TGTGCCAGCAGTTTATACAGGGACAGGAATTACGGGGAGCTGTTTTTT. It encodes CASSLYRDRNYGELFF.

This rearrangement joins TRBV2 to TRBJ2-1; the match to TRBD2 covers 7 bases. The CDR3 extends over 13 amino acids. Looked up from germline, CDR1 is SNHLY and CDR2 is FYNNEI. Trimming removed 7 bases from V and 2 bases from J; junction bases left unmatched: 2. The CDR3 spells CASKAGTYNEQFF. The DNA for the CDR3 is TGTGCCAGCAAAGCGGGGACCTACAATGAGCAGTTCTTC.

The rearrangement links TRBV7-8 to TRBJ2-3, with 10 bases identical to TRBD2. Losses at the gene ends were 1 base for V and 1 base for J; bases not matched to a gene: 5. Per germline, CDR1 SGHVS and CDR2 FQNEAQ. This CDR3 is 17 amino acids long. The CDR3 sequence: CASSLDSLAGGTDTQYF. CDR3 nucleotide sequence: TGTGCCAGCAGCTTAGATTCTCTAGCGGGGGGCACAGATACGCAGTATTTT.

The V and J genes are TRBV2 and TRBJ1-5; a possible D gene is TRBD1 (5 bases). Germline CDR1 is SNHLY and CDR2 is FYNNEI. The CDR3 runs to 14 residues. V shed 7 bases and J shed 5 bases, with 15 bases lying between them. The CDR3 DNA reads TGTGCCAGCAAAGGGGCAGGAGATCATCAGCCCCAGCATTTT. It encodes CASKGAGDHQPQHF.

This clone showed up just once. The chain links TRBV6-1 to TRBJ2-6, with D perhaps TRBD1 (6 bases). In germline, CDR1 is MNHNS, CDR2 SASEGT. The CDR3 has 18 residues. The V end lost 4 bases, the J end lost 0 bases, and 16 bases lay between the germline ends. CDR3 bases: TGTGCCAGCAGTGGGTGGGGGCAGGGTCCCTCTGGGGCCAACGTCCTGACTTTC. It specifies CASSGWGQGPSGANVLTF.

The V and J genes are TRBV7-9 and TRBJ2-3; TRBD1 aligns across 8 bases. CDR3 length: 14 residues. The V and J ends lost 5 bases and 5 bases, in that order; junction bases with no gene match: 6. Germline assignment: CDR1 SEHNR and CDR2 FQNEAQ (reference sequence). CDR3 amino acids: CASSPPGGRDTQYF. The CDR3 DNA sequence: TGTGCCAGCAGCCCTCCAGGGGGCCGAGATACGCAGTATTTT.

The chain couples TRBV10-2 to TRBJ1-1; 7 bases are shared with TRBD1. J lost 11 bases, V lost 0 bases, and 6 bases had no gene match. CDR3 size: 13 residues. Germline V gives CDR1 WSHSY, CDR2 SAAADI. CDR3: CASSESRGQWAFF. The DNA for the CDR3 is TGCGCCAGCAGTGAGTCGAGGGGGCAGTGGGCTTTCTTT.

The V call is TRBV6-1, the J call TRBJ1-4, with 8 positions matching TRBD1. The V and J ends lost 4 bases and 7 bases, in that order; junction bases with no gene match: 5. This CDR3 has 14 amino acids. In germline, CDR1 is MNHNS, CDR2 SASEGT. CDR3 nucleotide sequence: TGTGCCAGCAGTGTCGACAGGGGACGTGAAAAACTGTTTTTT. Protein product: CASSVDRGREKLFF.

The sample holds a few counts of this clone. CDR3 sequence: CASSQDTSRNEQFF. In nucleotides, the CDR3 is TGCGCCAGCAGCCAAGATACTAGCCGCAATGAGCAGTTCTTC. This chain uses TRBV4-3 with TRBJ2-1; TRBD2 is a possible D gene (6 bases). This CDR3 comprises 14 residues. V lost 0 bases, J lost 6 bases, and 9 bases lay in between. Germline assignment: CDR1 LGHNA and CDR2 YSLEER.

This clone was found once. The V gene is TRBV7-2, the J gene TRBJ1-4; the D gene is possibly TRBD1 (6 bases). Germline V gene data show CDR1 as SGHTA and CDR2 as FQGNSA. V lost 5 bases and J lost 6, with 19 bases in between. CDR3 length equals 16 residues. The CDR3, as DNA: TGTGCCAGCAGCCATGTACTGGTGGCAGGGGATGAAAAACTGTTTTTT. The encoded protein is CASSHVLVAGDEKLFF.